These 19 T cell receptor beta chains came from one sample sequenced in a study of shared clonotypes between healthy human individuals (dated by TCRdb to about 2020). Receptor libraries were prepared by the immunoSEQ multiplex PCR assay. TCRdb holds this immuneACCESS table with in-frame rearrangements only. Some clones are missing; in checked studies, unresolved V genes explain under half, and the rest has no known cause. This sample has 1,500,000 or so clones in its table, and 97% to 99% of those were observed once. The ten largest clones represent roughly 0.35% of the sample. Sequenced sample: naive CD4+ T cells sorted from blood. This sample's cell subset or site label indicates: CD45RA+ positively selected. Every receptor here comes from a man aged 30 to 45 in good health.

The rearrangement uses TRBV11-2 and TRBJ2-7, with 9 bases identical to TRBD1. Trimming took 8 bases from V and 4 from J; bases not matched to a gene: 3. The CDR3 consists of 12 residues. Germline V CDR1 and CDR2: SGHAT, FQNNGV. CDR3 loop: CASRDRAYEQYF. The CDR3 DNA is TGTGCCAGCCGGGACAGGGCGTACGAGCAGTACTTC. The full variable domain, completed using reference TRBV11-2 and TRBJ2-7, is EAGVAQSPRYKIIEKRQSVAFWCNPISGHATLYWYQQILGQGPKLLIQFQNNGVVDDSQLPKDRFSAERLKGVDSTLKIQPAKLEDSAVYLCASRDRAYEQYFGPGTRLTVT.

The rearrangement links TRBV7-8 to TRBJ2-1; unclear D gene. The V end was cut by 1 base, the J end by 2 bases, with 9 bases between. Germline assignment: CDR1 SGHVS and CDR2 FQNEAQ. The CDR3 totals 15 residues. The DNA for the CDR3 is TGTGCCAGCAGCTTAGGAATGGCCACCTACAATGAGCAGTTCTTC. Encoded protein: CASSLGMATYNEQFF.

The chain has TRBV9 and TRBJ2-1; 10 nucleotides line up with TRBD2. The V gene's germline CDR1 is SGDLS and CDR2 YYNGEE. CDR3 length equals 15 residues. J gave up 2 bases and V 5 bases, and 4 bases lay outside the gene matches. CDR3 in DNA: TGTGCCAGCAGTCGACTAGCGGGTCCCTACAATGAGCAGTTCTTC. Translated: CASSRLAGPYNEQFF.

In DNA, the CDR3 is TGTGCCAGCAGTGAAGAACCAGGGAGCTCCTACGAGCAGTACTTC. It yields the protein CASSEEPGSSYEQYF. The chain carries TRBV2 and TRBJ2-7; perhaps D is TRBD1 or TRBD2 (5 bases each). Deletions cut 1 base from V and 0 bases from J, with 10 bases between. In germline, CDR1 is SNHLY, CDR2 FYNNEI. The CDR3 loop spans 15 amino acids.

This chain connects TRBV6-6 to TRBJ2-2, with D hard to call. CDR1 and CDR2 (germline): MNHNY, SVGAGI (reference sequence). Trimming pared 5 bases from V and 9 bases from J, leaving 10 bases between. This CDR3 contains 12 residues. This CDR3 is CASSQDVRELFF. The CDR3 region has the DNA TGTGCCAGCAGTCAGGACGTCCGGGAGCTGTTTTTT.

This sequence joins TRBV11-3 and TRBJ1-1; no clear D gene. Germline-derived CDR1 and CDR2 are SGHNT and YENEEA. V lost 5 bases to trimming and J lost 8 bases, with 18 bases between them. The CDR3 length is 14 residues. This chain's CDR3 is CASSRGRLADEAFF. For the CDR3, the DNA is TGTGCCAGCAGCCGAGGTAGACTGGCCGACGAAGCTTTCTTT.

This clone was recorded only once. This chain connects TRBV27 to TRBJ2-1; 13 bases are shared with TRBD2. In germline, CDR1 is MNHEY, CDR2 SMNVEV (reference sequence). This CDR3 comprises 17 residues. Trimming took 6 bases from V and 7 from J; bases not matched to a gene: 12. The DNA for the CDR3 is TGTGCCAGCAGCCCCAGGACTAGCGGGAGAAGGTGGAATGAGCAGTTCTTC. Its translation is CASSPRTSGRRWNEQFF.

This chain uses TRBV5-1 with TRBJ2-2, with TRBD1 matching 7 bases. This CDR3 spans 15 amino acids. V lost 0 bases to trimming and J lost 4 bases; unmatched junction nucleotides: 3. From germline, CDR1 is SGHRS and CDR2 YFSETQ. The CDR3 DNA is TGCGCCAGCAGCTTGGTCAGGGACAGCACCGGGGAGCTGTTTTTT. This gives the protein CASSLVRDSTGELFF. Supplemented by reference TRBV5-1 and TRBJ2-2, the full variable domain reads KAGVTQTPRYLIKTRGQQVTLSCSPISGHRSVSWYQQTPGQGLQFLFEYFSETQRNKGNFPGRFSGRQFSNSRSEMNVSTLELGDSALYLCASSLVRDSTGELFFGEGSRLTVL.

The chain couples TRBV2 to TRBJ1-2; perhaps TRBD1 as D (5 bases). This CDR3 is built from 15 residues. CDR1 SNHLY and CDR2 FYNNEI come from the germline V gene. Trimming cost V 6 bases and J 4 bases, with 18 bases left between them. The CDR3 region is CASRTSRVPAYGYTF. CDR3 bases: TGTGCCAGCAGGACCTCCAGGGTTCCCGCCTATGGCTACACCTTC.

Concerning this clone: Other DNA sequences in this sample translate to the same CDR3. The genes are TRBV19 and TRBJ2-7, with D perhaps given as TRBD1 or TRBD2 (5 bases each). The CDR3 spans 13 residues. Trimming took off 5 bases at V and 3 bases at J, with 11 bases between the two ends. CDR1 is LNHDA, CDR2 SQIVND, per germline (reference sequence). The CDR3 region has the DNA TGTGCCAGTAGTCGGGGACCGCTCTACGAGCAGTACTTC. Translating it yields CASSRGPLYEQYF.

With regard to this clone: The sample contains more than one DNA sequence encoding this CDR3. V is TRBV7-9 and J is TRBJ2-7; no firm D call. The CDR3 contains 11 residues. The germline V and J ends were trimmed by 5 bases and 3 bases, with 5 bases remaining between them. Germline lookup yields CDR1 SEHNR and CDR2 FQNEAQ (reference sequence). This CDR3 reads CASSISYEQYF. CDR3 sequence (DNA): TGTGCCAGCAGCATCAGCTACGAGCAGTACTTC.

V is TRBV27 and J is TRBJ1-3; D unclear. Trimming stripped 5 bases from V and 2 bases from J, with 16 bases between. Looked up from germline, CDR1 is MNHEY and CDR2 is SMNVEV (reference sequence). The CDR3 is 16 amino acids. The CDR3 protein is CASSPFSLGTGNTIYF. The CDR3 region has the DNA TGTGCCAGCAGTCCGTTCAGCCTTGGGACTGGAAACACCATATATTTT.

The rearrangement links TRBV6-6 to TRBJ2-2; D remains ambiguous. The germline V gene encodes CDR1 MNHNY and CDR2 SVGAGI (reference sequence). The germline V and J ends were trimmed by 2 bases and 5 bases, with 12 bases remaining between them. CDR3 length equals 15 residues. The CDR3 bases are TGTGCCAGCAGTTACCCTCAGACACGAACCGGGGAGCTGTTTTTT. Amino acids: CASSYPQTRTGELFF.

The rearrangement joins TRBV28 to TRBJ2-5; D unresolved. The germline V and J ends were trimmed by 6 bases and 0 bases, with 8 bases remaining between them. The CDR3 sequence is 13 residues long. Germline assignment: CDR1 MDHEN and CDR2 SYDVKM. The CDR3 region is CASRKANQETQYF. The CDR3 bases are TGTGCCAGCAGAAAGGCGAACCAAGAGACCCAGTACTTC.

This chain links TRBV27 with TRBJ1-1; D unclear. V gave up 3 bases and J gave up 3 bases, with 8 bases separating them. This CDR3 comprises 13 residues. The V gene's germline CDR1 is MNHEY and CDR2 SMNVEV (reference sequence). Here the CDR3 DNA reads TGTGCCAGCAGTTTTAGGTGGGACACTGAAGCTTTCTTT. Translated, it gives CASSFRWDTEAFF.

The chain has TRBV7-9 and TRBJ2-1, with 7 bases aligning to TRBD2. Germline loops: CDR1 SEHNR, CDR2 FQNEAQ (reference sequence). This CDR3 spans 17 amino acids. With V trimmed by 5 bases and J by 3 bases, 13 bases remained unmatched. This chain's CDR3 is CASSPTGQSGIYNEQFF. CDR3 bases: TGTGCCAGCAGCCCCACGGGCCAAAGCGGGATCTACAATGAGCAGTTCTTC.

This clone has a single count. The sample has other DNA sequences that encode this CDR3 too. The chain links TRBV5-4 to TRBJ2-7, with 8 bases identical to TRBD1. V was pared by 4 bases and J by 4 bases, with 7 bases of the junction left unmatched. CDR3 size: 14 residues. Germline CDR1 reads SGHNT; CDR2 reads YYREEE (reference sequence). CDR3 sequence (DNA): TGTGCCAGCAGCCCCGGACAGGGAAGATACGAGCAGTACTTC. It specifies CASSPGQGRYEQYF.

This sequence joins TRBV27 and TRBJ2-1; 13 bases line up with TRBD2. CDR1 and CDR2 (germline): MNHEY, SMNVEV (reference sequence). This CDR3 contains 16 residues. V lost 4 bases to trimming and J lost 6 bases; unmatched junction nucleotides: 6. In DNA form, the CDR3 reads TGTGCCAGCAGTTCGAGACTAGCGGGAGGTCCCAATGAGCAGTTCTTC. This translates into CASSSRLAGGPNEQFF.

The sample holds one count of this clone. This rearrangement joins TRBV27 to TRBJ2-5; no definite D call. The end of the DNA aligns better with TRBJ2-7, so the J call may be wrong. Germline values: CDR1 MNHEY, CDR2 SMNVEV (reference sequence). CDR3 length: 13 residues. The CDR3 sequence: CASSYGRTYEQYF. The DNA for the CDR3 is TGTGCCAGCAGTTACGGACGGACCTACGAGCAGTACTTC.